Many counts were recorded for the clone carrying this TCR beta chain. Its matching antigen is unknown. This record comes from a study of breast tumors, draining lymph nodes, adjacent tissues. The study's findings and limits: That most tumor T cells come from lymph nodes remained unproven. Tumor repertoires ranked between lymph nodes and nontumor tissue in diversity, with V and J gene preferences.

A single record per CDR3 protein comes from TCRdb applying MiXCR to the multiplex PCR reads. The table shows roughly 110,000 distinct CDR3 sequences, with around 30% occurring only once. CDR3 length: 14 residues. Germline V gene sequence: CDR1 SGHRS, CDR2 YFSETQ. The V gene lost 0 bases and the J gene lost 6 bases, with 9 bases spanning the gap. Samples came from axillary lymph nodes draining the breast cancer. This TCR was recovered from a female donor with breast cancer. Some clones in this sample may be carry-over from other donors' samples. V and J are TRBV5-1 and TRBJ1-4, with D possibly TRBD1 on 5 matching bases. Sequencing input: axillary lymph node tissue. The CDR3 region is CASSLGDLDEKLFF. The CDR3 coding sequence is TGCGCCAGCAGCTTGGGGGACTTAGATGAAAAACTGTTTTTT.